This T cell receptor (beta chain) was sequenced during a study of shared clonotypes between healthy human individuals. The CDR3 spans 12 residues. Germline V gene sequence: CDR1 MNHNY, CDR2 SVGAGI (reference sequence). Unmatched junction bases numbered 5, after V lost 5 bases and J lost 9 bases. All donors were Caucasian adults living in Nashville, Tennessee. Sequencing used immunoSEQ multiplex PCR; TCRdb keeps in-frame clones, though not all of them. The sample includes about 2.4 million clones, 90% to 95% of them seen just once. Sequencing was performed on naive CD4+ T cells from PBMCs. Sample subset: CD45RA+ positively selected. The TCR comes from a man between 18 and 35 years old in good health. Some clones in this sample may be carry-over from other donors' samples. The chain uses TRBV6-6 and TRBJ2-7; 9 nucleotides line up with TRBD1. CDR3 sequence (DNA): TGTGCCAGCAGTAGGGACAGGGTTACGCAGTACTTC. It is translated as CASSRDRVTQYF.